This T cell receptor beta chain was recovered during a study of T cell responses to AZD1222 COVID-19 vaccine. Study findings and constraints: Elevations in Spike-specific TCR breadth and depth followed administration of two AZD1222 doses. With dominance at 160-218 and 743-854, vaccine-associated CD4 TCRs spanned spike.

Sequencing used immunoSEQ multiplex PCR; TCRdb keeps in-frame clones, though not all of them. The data contain under 200,000 clones, under 95% of them singletons. V shed 5 bases and J 0 bases; nucleotides not matched to a gene: 5. The CDR3 is 15 amino acids. The germline gives CDR1 SEHNR, CDR2 FQNEAQ (reference sequence). Remarks on this clone: The antigen remains undetermined.

This chain connects TRBV7-9 to TRBJ2-3; the match to TRBD2 covers 7 bases. This receptor was identified in an adult who received the AZD1222 COVID-19 vaccine. Sample: peripheral blood, taken 28 days after the second AZD1222 dose. CDR3 in amino acids: CASSTPSGSTDTQYF. DNA for the CDR3: TGTGCCAGCAGCACACCTAGCGGAAGCACAGATACGCAGTATTTT. The full variable domain, its missing parts supplied by reference TRBV7-9 and TRBJ2-3, is DTGVSQNPRHKITKRGQNVTFRCDPISEHNRLYWYRQTLGQGPEFLTYFQNEAQLEKSRLLSDRFSAERPKGSFSTLEIQRTEQGDSAMYLCASSTPSGSTDTQYFGPGTRLTVL.